A single sample is the source of the 18 T cell receptor beta chains below, sequenced in a study of cytomegalovirus exposure and HLA in healthy donors. The PCR ran on 60 Vbeta and 13 Jbeta primers. Measured with immunoSEQ multiplex PCR; TCRdb has only the in-frame clones, and not every one. The table has 200,000 or so clones, around 80% seen once. Material for sequencing was PBMCs. All receptors derive from a male donor in good health and CMV-seronegative.

The gene calls are TRBV2 and TRBJ2-7, with 9 bases identical to TRBD1. The CDR3 is 15 amino acids. Per germline, CDR1 SNHLY and CDR2 FYNNEI. The V gene end was trimmed by 4 bases and the J gene end by 5 bases; junction bases not matched to a gene: 9. The CDR3 DNA reads TGTGCCAGCAGTGTCCGACAGGGGGGGAACCACGAGCAGTACTTC. Translating it yields CASSVRQGGNHEQYF.

This chain uses TRBV6-1 with TRBJ2-3; D possibly corresponds to TRBD2 (6 bases). V was clipped by 6 bases and J by 6 bases, with 13 bases between them. The CDR3 runs to 13 residues. Germline lookup yields CDR1 MNHNS and CDR2 SASEGT. The CDR3 is CASSRDSLDTQYF. The CDR3 DNA follows: TGTGCCAGCAGCCGGGACTCCCTCGATACGCAGTATTTT.

The chain has TRBV19 and TRBJ2-1; 7 bases map to TRBD1. V dropped 6 bases and J dropped 9; count of bases not matched to a gene: 5. CDR1 is LNHDA, CDR2 SQIVND, per germline (reference sequence). CDR3 length equals 12 residues. The CDR3, as DNA: TGTGCCAGTAGACTCGGGACAGCTGAGCAGTTCTTC. Residues: CASRLGTAEQFF.

J is TRBJ1-2 and V is TRBV14; 7 bases are a match to TRBD1. Germline CDR1 is SGHDN and CDR2 is FVKESK. The trim removed 4 bases at V and 4 bases at J, leaving 9 bases unmatched. The CDR3 sequence is 15 residues long. The CDR3 reads CASSPPGQILYGYTF. The CDR3 bases are TGTGCCAGCAGCCCACCGGGACAGATCCTCTATGGCTACACCTTC.

The chain has TRBV19 and TRBJ1-2; possible D gene TRBD1, 5 bases. This CDR3 contains 15 residues. Germline loops: CDR1 LNHDA, CDR2 SQIVND (reference sequence). Trimming shortened V by 0 bases and J by 7 bases, and 15 bases separated the two germline ends. CDR3 sequence (DNA): TGTGCCAGTAGTATAGATTCGGGCGGGGACGGTGGCTACACCTTC. It is translated as CASSIDSGGDGGYTF.

The V gene is TRBV6-4, the J gene TRBJ2-3; D is perhaps TRBD2 (6 bases). From germline, CDR1 is MRHNA and CDR2 SNTAGT. This CDR3 comprises 16 residues. V lost 4 bases and J 2 bases, leaving 16 bases between the germline ends. This CDR3 reads CASSASPGLNTDTQYF. CDR3 nucleotide sequence: TGTGCCAGCAGTGCCTCCCCGGGACTCAACACAGATACGCAGTATTTT.

The rearrangement uses TRBV4-1 and TRBJ2-2, with 8 bases lining up with TRBD1. The V gene end was trimmed by 3 bases and the J gene end by 6 bases; junction bases not matched to a gene: 9. Germline V gene data show CDR1 as MGHRA and CDR2 as YSYEKL. The CDR3 runs 16 residues. DNA of the CDR3: TGCGCCAGCAGCCAGGGAACAGGGGGGTGGGCCGGGGAGCTGTTTTTT. This codes for CASSQGTGGWAGELFF.

The chain joins TRBV6-5 to TRBJ1-1, with D tentatively TRBD1 (6 bases). V dropped 2 bases and J dropped 5 bases, with 15 bases sitting between them. The V gene's germline CDR1 is MNHEY and CDR2 SVGAGI. This CDR3 comprises 15 residues. CDR3 in amino acids: CASSYGGLQDTEAFF. The CDR3 nucleotides are TGTGCCAGCAGTTACGGGGGCCTTCAGGATACTGAAGCTTTCTTT.

The J gene is TRBJ2-7, the V gene TRBV28; 8 bases agree with TRBD1. The germline V gene encodes CDR1 MDHEN and CDR2 SYDVKM. The CDR3 runs to 15 residues. V gave up 6 bases and J gave up 3 bases; unmatched junction bases: 10. In DNA, the CDR3 is TGTGCCAGCAGCCTGACAGGGGCGGTCGGCTACGAGCAGTACTTC. Its protein is CASSLTGAVGYEQYF. The full variable domain, in which reference TRBV28 and TRBJ2-7 provide the parts outside the CDR3, is DVKVTQSSRYLVKRTGEKVFLECVQDMDHENMFWYRQDPGLGLRLIYFSYDVKMKEKGDIPEGYSVSREKKERFSLILESASTNQTSMYLCASSLTGAVGYEQYFGPGTRLTVT.

This clone has a single count. The chain recombines TRBV6-5 with TRBJ1-3, with 9 bases fitting TRBD1. Trimming at V came to 6 bases and at J to 2 bases, leaving 5 bases not matched to a gene. CDR1 is MNHEY, CDR2 SVGAGI, per germline. The CDR3 runs 15 residues. The CDR3 here is CASRGRDRAGNTIYF. The CDR3 coding sequence is TGTGCCAGCAGGGGCCGGGACAGGGCTGGAAACACCATATATTTT.

This sequence joins TRBV9 and TRBJ1-3; no definite D call. V was pared by 1 base and J by 0 bases, with 8 bases between. Germline CDR1 and CDR2: SGDLS and YYNGEE. The CDR3 consists of 15 residues. The CDR3 region has the DNA TGTGCCAGCAGCGTATTCGCGGGCTCTGGAAACACCATATATTTT. This codes for CASSVFAGSGNTIYF.

The rearrangement links TRBV7-6 to TRBJ2-7, with a possible D match to TRBD1 (5 bases). V lost 0 bases and J lost 5, with 20 bases in between. The CDR3 length is 17 residues. The germline gives CDR1 SGHVS, CDR2 FNYEAQ. The CDR3 protein is CASSLAPPRVGPDEQYF. The CDR3 DNA follows: TGTGCCAGCAGCTTAGCGCCCCCCAGGGTGGGCCCTGACGAGCAGTACTTC.

This chain connects TRBV10-3 to TRBJ2-7, with 10 bases matching TRBD1. Unmatched junction bases numbered 6, after V lost 2 bases and J lost 2 bases. Germline V lookup: CDR1 ENHRY, CDR2 SYGVKD. This CDR3 region has 16 residues. Written as DNA, the CDR3 is TGTGCCATCAGTGAGGGGACAGGGGTCTATGCCTACGAGCAGTACTTC. This sequence encodes CAISEGTGVYAYEQYF.

This chain's CDR3 is CSAGSPDRGNEQFF. The CDR3 nucleotides are TGCAGCGCGGGCTCACCGGACAGGGGGAATGAGCAGTTCTTC. The V call is TRBV29-1, the J call TRBJ2-1; 10 bases agree with TRBD1. Germline CDR1 is SQVTM and CDR2 is ANQGSEA. This CDR3 has 14 amino acids. V dropped 7 bases and J dropped 7; count of bases not matched to a gene: 10.

The CDR3 here is CASSPRGQGLAGAPSGANVLTF. CDR3 nucleotides: TGTGCCAGCTCACCACGTGGACAGGGACTAGCGGGAGCGCCCTCTGGGGCCAACGTCCTGACTTTC. The chain uses TRBV18 and TRBJ2-6; 14 positions agree with TRBD2. Per germline, CDR1 KGHSH and CDR2 LQKENI. The V and J ends lost 1 base and 0 bases, in that order; junction bases with no gene match: 11. The length of the CDR3 is 22 residues.

The V and J genes are TRBV6-5 and TRBJ2-5; D is uncertain. The germline V and J ends were trimmed by 5 bases and 3 bases, with 16 bases remaining between them. The CDR3 spans 15 residues. CDR1 is MNHEY and CDR2 is SVGAGI in the germline V gene. DNA for the CDR3: TGTGCCAGCAGTACCGCAAAGATCCCTAAAGAGACCCAGTACTTC. It translates to CASSTAKIPKETQYF.

The V gene is TRBV27, the J gene TRBJ2-2; 8 bases are a match to TRBD1. Germline lookup yields CDR1 MNHEY and CDR2 SMNVEV (reference sequence). The trim removed 7 bases at V and 5 bases at J, leaving 6 bases unmatched. The CDR3 length is 14 residues. CDR3 amino acids: CASIGQGRTGELFF. The CDR3 DNA is TGTGCCAGCATAGGACAGGGAAGGACCGGGGAGCTGTTTTTT.

The rearrangement uses TRBV28 and TRBJ2-6, with 8 bases aligning to TRBD1. The CDR3 is 16 residues long. J was trimmed by 5 bases and V by 5 bases; bases with no gene match: 8. Germline V gene lookup returns CDR1 MDHEN and CDR2 SYDVKM. CDR3 nucleotide sequence: TGTGCCAGCAGTCCCGGGACAGGTTTGAGGGCCAACGTCCTGACTTTC. Translated: CASSPGTGLRANVLTF.